Following are 29 T cell receptor beta chains from one sample sequenced in a study of T cell responses to AZD1222 COVID-19 vaccine. This table comes from immunoSEQ multiplex PCR, and its TCRdb copy is limited to in-frame clones, with some not included. The sample has 85,000 to 100,000 clones; around nine tenths are singletons. The specimen was peripheral blood, collected 28 days after the second AZD1222 dose. All receptors come from an adult who received the AZD1222 COVID-19 vaccine.

The chain combines TRBV18 with TRBJ1-1; no reliable D call. This CDR3 is 14 amino acids long. Germline CDR1 and CDR2: KGHSH and LQKENI. The V end lost 7 bases, the J end lost 6 bases, and 18 bases lay between the germline ends. The CDR3 nucleotides read TGTGCCAGCTTACGGGGTGATTTGAGACCTGAAGCTTTCTTT. Its translation is CASLRGDLRPEAFF.

The rearrangement links TRBV30 to TRBJ1-3, with D perhaps matching TRBD1 (6 bases). The germline gives CDR1 GTSNPN, CDR2 SVGIG (reference sequence). This CDR3 has 14 residues. Trimming took off 4 bases at V and 0 bases at J, with 10 bases between the two ends. The CDR3: CAWTRGNSGNTIYF. Written as DNA, the CDR3 is TGTGCCTGGACGAGGGGGAACTCTGGAAACACCATATATTTT.

This sequence joins TRBV5-1 and TRBJ1-2; a weak D match, TRBD1 (6 bases). The CDR3 is 15 residues long. Trimming stripped 5 bases from V and 1 base from J, with 15 bases between. Looked up from germline, CDR1 is SGHRS and CDR2 is YFSETQ. The CDR3 loop is CASSIGQTNNYGYTF. CDR3 nucleotide sequence: TGCGCCAGCAGTATTGGACAGACAAATAACTATGGCTACACCTTC.

V usage is TRBV10-3 and J usage is TRBJ1-2; no clear D gene. V was cut by 3 bases and J by 2 bases, with 7 bases left in between. There are 13 residues in the CDR3. The V gene's germline CDR1 is ENHRY and CDR2 SYGVKD. CDR3 sequence: CAISEGRNYGYTF. DNA of the CDR3: TGTGCCATCAGTGAAGGACGGAACTATGGCTACACCTTC.

This rearrangement joins TRBV18 to TRBJ2-2; D might be TRBD1 (6 bases). The CDR3 is 16 residues long. The V gene lost 3 bases and the J gene lost 0 bases, with 11 bases spanning the gap. CDR1 is KGHSH and CDR2 is LQKENI in the germline V gene. CDR3 in DNA: TGTGCCAGCTCACCTCAGGGGTTCGCGAACACCGGGGAGCTGTTTTTT. Its translation: CASSPQGFANTGELFF.

Note on this clone: A much larger clone differs by one base, so this may be a read error. This chain uses TRBV19 with TRBJ1-1; D remains unclear. The germline V gene encodes CDR1 LNHDA and CDR2 SQIVND (reference sequence). The CDR3 is 12 amino acids. V was clipped by 3 bases and J by 0 bases, with 2 bases between them. CDR3 region: CASSILNTEAFF. The CDR3, as DNA: TGTGCCAGTAGTATTTTGAACACTGAAGCTTTCTTT. Using reference TRBV19 and TRBJ1-1 for the parts outside the CDR3, the full variable domain is DGGITQSPKYLFRKEGQNVTLSCEQNLNHDAMYWYRQDPGQGLRLIYYSQIVNDFQKGDIAEGYSVSREKKESFPLTVTSAQKNPTAFYLCASSILNTEAFFGQGTRLTVV.

This chain uses TRBV3-1 (or the pseudogene TRBV3-2) with TRBJ2-4; 7 bases align to TRBD2. The CDR3 extends over 14 amino acids. CDR1 LGHDT and CDR2 YNNKEL come from the germline V gene (reference sequence). The V and J ends lost 8 bases and 8 bases, in that order; junction bases with no gene match: 12. CDR3 protein: CASSWEGTRDIQYF. CDR3 sequence (DNA): TGTGCCAGCTCCTGGGAGGGGACGAGAGACATTCAGTACTTC.

The genes are TRBV21-1 and TRBJ2-2; TRBD2 was called by the table and not checked on the DNA. TRBV21-1 is given as a pseudogene. The length of the CDR3 is 17 residues. CDR3 region: CASSKDRLAGNTGELFF. The CDR3 DNA sequence: TGTGCCAGCAGCAAAGACCGGCTAGCGGGGAACACCGGGGAGCTGTTTTTT.

This chain uses TRBV27 with TRBJ1-5, with D possibly TRBD1 on 6 matching bases. This CDR3 contains 17 residues. Germline V gene lookup returns CDR1 MNHEY and CDR2 SMNVEV (reference sequence). Trimming shortened V by 6 bases and J by 2 bases, and 20 bases separated the two germline ends. The CDR3 DNA follows: TGTGCCAGCAGGCCGCTTCGGGGGGCCGTGGGCAATCAGCCCCAGCATTTT. Amino acids: CASRPLRGAVGNQPQHF.

This chain connects TRBV14 to TRBJ2-7; possible D gene TRBD2, 5 bases. With 1 base removed from V and 10 bases from J, the gap between germline ends came to 14 bases. The CDR3 has 13 amino acids. Germline V CDR1 and CDR2: SGHDN, FVKESK. The CDR3 nucleotides read TGTGCCAGCAGCCAAGCGTCTCTCGGGGTACAGTACTTC. Its protein product is CASSQASLGVQYF. Using reference TRBV14 and TRBJ2-7 for the parts outside the CDR3, the full variable domain is EAGVTQFPSHSVIEKGQTVTLRCDPISGHDNLYWYRRVMGKEIKFLLHFVKESKQDESGMPNNRFLAERTGGTYSTLKVQPAELEDSGVYFCASSQASLGVQYFGPGTRLTVT.

This chain connects TRBV4-1 to TRBJ2-4; D is undetermined. V was pared by 0 bases and J by 0 bases, with 9 bases between. The CDR3 covers 16 residues. Germline lookup yields CDR1 MGHRA and CDR2 YSYEKL. The chain's CDR3 is CASSQELILAKNIQYF. DNA of the CDR3: TGCGCCAGCAGCCAAGAACTAATTCTAGCCAAAAACATTCAGTACTTC.

The chain is built from TRBV11-2 and TRBJ1-4; D gene unclear. The germline CDR1 and CDR2 sequences are SGHAT and FQNNGV. The CDR3 sequence is 12 residues long. V was cut by 3 bases and J by 8 bases, with 7 bases left in between. CDR3 in amino acids: CASSFDGEKLFF. The CDR3 DNA follows: TGTGCCAGCAGCTTCGACGGAGAAAAACTGTTTTTT.

J is TRBJ1-4 and V is TRBV3-1 (or the pseudogene TRBV3-2); a weak D match, TRBD1 (5 bases). Germline lookup yields CDR1 LGHDT and CDR2 YNNKEL (reference sequence). V lost 4 bases and J lost 4, with 13 bases in between. The CDR3 totals 15 residues. CDR3 DNA sequence: TGTGCCAGCAGCCTATCCAGGGAAGGTAATGAAAAACTGTTTTTT. Amino acid sequence: CASSLSREGNEKLFF.

The chain joins TRBV11-2 to TRBJ2-2; D ambiguous. Germline CDR1 and CDR2: SGHAT and FQNNGV. This CDR3 region has 14 residues. V was pared by 5 bases and J by 1 base, with 8 bases between. The CDR3 loop reads CASSTIRNTGELFF. Here the CDR3 DNA reads TGTGCCAGCAGCACAATCCGGAACACCGGGGAGCTGTTTTTT. The full variable domain, completed using reference TRBV11-2 and TRBJ2-2, is EAGVAQSPRYKIIEKRQSVAFWCNPISGHATLYWYQQILGQGPKLLIQFQNNGVVDDSQLPKDRFSAERLKGVDSTLKIQPAKLEDSAVYLCASSTIRNTGELFFGEGSRLTVL.

This chain links TRBV9 with TRBJ2-5; 11 nucleotides agree with TRBD2. Germline V gene sequence: CDR1 SGDLS, CDR2 YYNGEE. This CDR3 contains 16 residues. V shed 1 base, J shed 4 bases, and the junction held 6 bases outside the gene matches. This chain's CDR3 is CASSVTALAGAETQYF. Here the CDR3 DNA reads TGTGCCAGCAGCGTAACGGCACTAGCGGGGGCAGAGACCCAGTACTTC.

V and J are TRBV11-2 and TRBJ2-7, with D hard to call. V shed 5 bases and J shed 5 bases, with 10 bases lying between them. The germline gives CDR1 SGHAT, CDR2 FQNNGV. The CDR3 runs 12 residues. CDR3 bases: TGTGCCAGCAGCCGGGTCCCCAACGAGCAGTACTTC. It codes for CASSRVPNEQYF.

The V and J genes are TRBV7-8 and TRBJ1-6; maybe TRBD1 (5 bases). There are 15 residues in the CDR3. V lost 4 bases, J lost 6 bases, and 13 bases lay in between. Germline-derived CDR1 and CDR2 are SGHVS and FQNEAQ. The CDR3 is CASSWGISANSPLHF. The CDR3 nucleotides are TGTGCCAGCAGCTGGGGGATCTCCGCTAATTCACCCCTCCACTTT. Together with reference TRBV7-8 and TRBJ1-6, the CDR3 gives the full variable domain: GAGVSQSPRYKVAKRGQDVALRCDPISGHVSLFWYQQALGQGPEFLTYFQNEAQLDKSGLPSDRFFAERPEGSVSTLKIQRTQQEDSAVYLCASSWGISANSPLHFGNGTRLTVT.

This clone turned up a few times. The chain is built from TRBV7-9 and TRBJ1-4, with a possible D match to TRBD1 (6 bases). In germline, CDR1 is SEHNR, CDR2 FQNEAQ (reference sequence). V gave up 5 bases and J gave up 3 bases, with 10 bases separating them. CDR3 length equals 14 residues. The CDR3 spells CASSRDTSNEKLFF. The DNA for the CDR3 is TGTGCCAGCAGCAGGGACACATCTAATGAAAAACTGTTTTTT.

This rearrangement joins TRBV12-3 or TRBV12-4 to TRBJ1-5; TRBD1 aligns across 7 bases. The CDR3 loop spans 13 amino acids. Trimming took 5 bases from V and 4 from J; bases not matched to a gene: 2. CDR3 DNA: TGTGCCAGCAGTCCCAGGGGGAATCAGCCCCAGCATTTT. Its protein is CASSPRGNQPQHF.

This sequence joins TRBV6-2 or TRBV6-3 and TRBJ1-1; D remains unclear. Trimming cost V 4 bases and J 5 bases, with 14 bases left between them. Germline V gene sequence: CDR1 MNHEY, CDR2 SVGEGT. The CDR3 length is 14 residues. The DNA for the CDR3 is TGTGCCAGCAGTTGGGGATCTTGGGATACTGAAGCTTTCTTT. Its translation: CASSWGSWDTEAFF.

This chain joins TRBV6-5 and TRBJ1-1; maybe TRBD1 (5 bases). Deletions cut 5 bases from V and 6 bases from J, with 19 bases between. In germline, CDR1 is MNHEY, CDR2 SVGAGI. This CDR3 is built from 15 residues. The CDR3: CASSPKAGTGSEAFF. As DNA, the CDR3 is TGTGCCAGCAGTCCCAAAGCCGGGACTGGTTCTGAAGCTTTCTTT.

This chain links TRBV7-8 with TRBJ1-2; tentatively, D is TRBD1 (5 bases). Per the germline V gene, CDR1 is SGHVS and CDR2 is FQNEAQ. CDR3 length: 16 amino acids. Trimming shortened V by 2 bases and J by 6 bases, and 19 bases separated the two germline ends. This CDR3 is CASSLNGAGMMNGYTF. The CDR3 DNA reads as TGTGCCAGCAGCTTAAACGGCGCAGGGATGATGAATGGCTACACCTTC.

V gene TRBV6-5 combines with J gene TRBJ1-2; 8 positions match TRBD1. With 4 bases clipped from V and 4 bases from J, the junction kept 2 bases outside the gene matches. This CDR3 has 13 amino acids. CDR1 is MNHEY and CDR2 is SVGAGI in the germline V gene. The CDR3 sequence: CASSSDRGYGYTF. CDR3 bases: TGTGCCAGCAGTTCCGACAGGGGCTATGGCTACACCTTC.

The chain has TRBV28 and TRBJ2-7, with D possibly being TRBD1 or TRBD2 (5 bases each). V was cut by 6 bases and J by 7 bases, with 19 bases left in between. CDR3 size: 14 residues. Germline loops: CDR1 MDHEN, CDR2 SYDVKM. The CDR3 protein is CASSPDGARGEQYF. In DNA form, the CDR3 reads TGTGCCAGCAGCCCGGACGGGGCCCGCGGGGAGCAGTACTTC.

The V call is TRBV19, the J call TRBJ1-2, with 11 bases aligning to TRBD1. From germline, CDR1 is LNHDA and CDR2 SQIVND (reference sequence). The junction had 5 bases not matched to a gene; V was cut back by 5 bases and J by 3 bases. The CDR3 is made up of 15 amino acids. Here the CDR3 DNA reads TGTGCCAGTAGTTCCCGGACAGGGGGCGACTATGGCTACACCTTC. It specifies CASSSRTGGDYGYTF.

The chain's CDR3 is CASSENRLEAFF. The CDR3 DNA sequence: TGTGCCAGCAGTGAAAACCGGCTCGAAGCTTTCTTT. V gene TRBV6-1 combines with J gene TRBJ1-1; D unclear. V lost 2 bases to trimming and J lost 8 bases, with 9 bases between them. CDR3 length equals 12 residues. Germline assignment: CDR1 MNHNS and CDR2 SASEGT.

A few counts support this clone. This chain joins TRBV18 and TRBJ1-2; D gene unclear. The V gene lost 0 bases and the J gene lost 2 bases, with 16 bases spanning the gap. Germline V gene sequence: CDR1 KGHSH, CDR2 LQKENI. The CDR3 totals 17 residues. The CDR3 nucleotides read TGTGCCAGCTCACCACCGTGGAACGAGTGGCAGAACTATGGCTACACCTTC. Protein sequence: CASSPPWNEWQNYGYTF.

The genes are TRBV18 and TRBJ2-3; 12 bases map to TRBD2. The CDR3 is made up of 16 amino acids. CDR1 is KGHSH, CDR2 LQKENI, per germline. V gave up 2 bases and J gave up 4 bases; unmatched junction bases: 4. The DNA for the CDR3 is TGTGCCAGCTCACCAAGACTAGCGGGGGCCTCAGATACGCAGTATTTT. It codes for CASSPRLAGASDTQYF.

The CDR3 DNA is TGCGCCAGCAGCTTGGAGACTTCTGCCTACAATGAGCAGTTCTTC. It specifies CASSLETSAYNEQFF. The chain uses TRBV5-1 and TRBJ2-1, with D hard to call. Germline-derived CDR1 and CDR2 are SGHRS and YFSETQ. Between the trimmed V and J ends, which lost 0 bases and 2 bases, there was a span of 9 bases. There are 15 residues in the CDR3.